The rows below give T cell receptor beta chains drawn from one sample of a study of CD8 T cells in Susac syndrome. TCRdb re-called the immunoSEQ multiplex PCR reads with MiXCR, one entry per CDR3 protein. The table records some 110,000 distinct CDR3 sequences, 90% to 95% of them present only once. Specimen: CD4+ T cells from PBMCs. All receptors derive from a human donor in good health. CDR3s include the opening cysteine and the closing phenylalanine or tryptophan. The D gene is left open where the match is weak. Some rows have no size entry. The others give once, few or many, or a class for an expanded clone.

CDR3 protein: CASSLEGGTGELFF; CDR3 DNA: TGTGCCAGCAGCTTAGAGGGGGGCACCGGGGAGCTGTTTTTT; V gene: TRBV5-1; D gene: -; clone size: few; J gene: TRBJ2-2
CDR3 protein: CASSLEAEGEQYF; CDR3 DNA: TGTGCCAGCAGCTTGGAAGCGGAGGGGGAGCAGTACTTC; V gene: TRBV7-2; D gene: -; clone size: -; J gene: TRBJ2-7
CDR3 protein: CASRGGYEQYF; CDR3 DNA: TGCGCCAGCAGAGGCGGCTACGAGCAGTACTTC; V gene: TRBV5-1; D gene: -; clone size: -; J gene: TRBJ2-7
CDR3 protein: CASSEAANYGYTF; CDR3 DNA: TGTGCCAGCAGTGAAGCAGCTAACTATGGCTACACCTTC; V gene: TRBV25-1; D gene: -; clone size: -; J gene: TRBJ1-2
CDR3 protein: CASSLRLTRGAPNEQFF; CDR3 DNA: TGTGCCAGCAGCCTACGCCTGACTAGGGGGGCCCCCAATGAGCAGTTCTTC; V gene: TRBV6-2/TRBV6-3; D gene: -; clone size: -; J gene: TRBJ2-1
CDR3 protein: CASSQAARGGQETQYF; CDR3 DNA: TGTGCCAGCAGCCAAGCCGCGCGCGGGGGGCAAGAGACCCAGTACTTC; V gene: TRBV4-2; D gene: TRBD2; clone size: -; J gene: TRBJ2-5
CDR3 protein: CSARGQGPLSEQYF; CDR3 DNA: TGCAGTGCTAGAGGGCAGGGTCCTCTTTCCGAGCAGTACTTC; V gene: TRBV20-1; D gene: -; clone size: -; J gene: TRBJ2-7
CDR3 protein: CASSRRAGYTEAFF; CDR3 DNA: TGTGCCAGCAGCAGAAGGGCGGGCTACACTGAAGCTTTCTTT; V gene: TRBV7-2; D gene: -; clone size: -; J gene: TRBJ1-1
CDR3 protein: CSVEGQPAGVETQYF; CDR3 DNA: TGCAGCGTTGAGGGACAGCCGGCAGGGGTAGAGACCCAGTACTTC; V gene: TRBV29-1; D gene: TRBD1; clone size: -; J gene: TRBJ2-5
CDR3 protein: CSVEEISDEQFF; CDR3 DNA: TGCAGCGTTGAAGAGATTAGTGATGAGCAGTTCTTC; V gene: TRBV29-1; D gene: -; clone size: -; J gene: TRBJ2-1
CDR3 protein: CASSLRGGDGYTF; CDR3 DNA: TGTGCCAGCAGCTTGAGGGGGGGAGATGGCTACACCTTC; V gene: TRBV5-4; D gene: -; clone size: -; J gene: TRBJ1-2
CDR3 protein: CSASFAGGNEQFF; CDR3 DNA: TGCAGTGCTAGTTTCGCGGGAGGGAATGAGCAGTTCTTC; V gene: TRBV20-1; D gene: TRBD2; clone size: -; J gene: TRBJ2-1
CDR3 protein: CASSLDGHGSTDTQYF; CDR3 DNA: TGCGCCAGCAGCCTAGACGGCCATGGGAGCACAGATACGCAGTATTTT; V gene: TRBV5-1; D gene: -; clone size: -; J gene: TRBJ2-3
CDR3 protein: CATDGGFSNQPQHF; CDR3 DNA: TGTGCCACCGATGGAGGGTTTAGCAATCAGCCCCAGCATTTT; V gene: TRBV15; D gene: -; clone size: -; J gene: TRBJ1-5
CDR3 protein: CSVVSGFLPEAFF; CDR3 DNA: TGCAGCGTTGTCTCGGGGTTTCTTCCTGAAGCTTTCTTT; V gene: TRBV29-1; D gene: -; clone size: -; J gene: TRBJ1-1
CDR3 protein: CASRGQASGNTIYF; CDR3 DNA: TGTGCCAGCAGGGGACAGGCCTCAGGAAACACCATATATTTT; V gene: TRBV25-1; D gene: TRBD1; clone size: -; J gene: TRBJ1-3
CDR3 protein: CASSQGTGQYGYTF; CDR3 DNA: TGTGCCAGCAGCCAGGGGACAGGGCAATATGGCTACACCTTC; V gene: TRBV3-1; D gene: TRBD1; clone size: -; J gene: TRBJ1-2
CDR3 protein: CASSPNLDTEAFF; CDR3 DNA: TGTGCCAGCTCACCAAATCTGGACACTGAAGCTTTCTTT; V gene: TRBV18; D gene: -; clone size: -; J gene: TRBJ1-1
CDR3 protein: CASSLSQVGDEQFF; CDR3 DNA: TGCGCCAGCAGCTTGTCCCAGGTGGGGGATGAGCAGTTCTTC; V gene: TRBV5-1; D gene: -; clone size: -; J gene: TRBJ2-1
CDR3 protein: CASSWSLRDTQYF; CDR3 DNA: TGTGCCAGCAGTTGGAGTCTTAGAGATACGCAGTATTTT; V gene: TRBV6-5; D gene: -; clone size: -; J gene: TRBJ2-3
CDR3 protein: CASSQDRVQETQYF; CDR3 DNA: TGTGCCAGCAGCCAAGACAGGGTCCAAGAGACCCAGTACTTC; V gene: TRBV14; D gene: -; clone size: -; J gene: TRBJ2-5
CDR3 protein: CASRPDRGAKNEQFF; CDR3 DNA: TGTGCCAGCAGGCCGGACAGGGGGGCAAAAAATGAGCAGTTCTTC; V gene: TRBV5-4; D gene: TRBD1; clone size: -; J gene: TRBJ2-1
CDR3 protein: CSASSRGLAGGETQYF; CDR3 DNA: TGCAGTGCGTCCTCCCGGGGGCTAGCGGGAGGGGAGACCCAGTACTTC; V gene: TRBV20-1; D gene: TRBD2; clone size: -; J gene: TRBJ2-5
CDR3 protein: CASSLRGTGAYEQYF; CDR3 DNA: TGTGCCAGCAGTTTACGAGGGACAGGGGCCTACGAGCAGTACTTC; V gene: TRBV27; D gene: TRBD1; clone size: -; J gene: TRBJ2-7